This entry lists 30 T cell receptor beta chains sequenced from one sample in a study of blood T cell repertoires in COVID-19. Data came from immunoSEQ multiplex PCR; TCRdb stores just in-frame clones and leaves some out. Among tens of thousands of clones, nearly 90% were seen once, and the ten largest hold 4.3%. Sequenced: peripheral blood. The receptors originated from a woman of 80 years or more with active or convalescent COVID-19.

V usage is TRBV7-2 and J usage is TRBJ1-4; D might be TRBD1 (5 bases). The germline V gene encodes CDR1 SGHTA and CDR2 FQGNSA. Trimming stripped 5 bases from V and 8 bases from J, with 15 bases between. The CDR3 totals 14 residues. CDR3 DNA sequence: TGTGCCAGCAGCCGCGCCGGGGGAGGCGAAAAACTGTTTTTT. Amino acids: CASSRAGGGEKLFF.

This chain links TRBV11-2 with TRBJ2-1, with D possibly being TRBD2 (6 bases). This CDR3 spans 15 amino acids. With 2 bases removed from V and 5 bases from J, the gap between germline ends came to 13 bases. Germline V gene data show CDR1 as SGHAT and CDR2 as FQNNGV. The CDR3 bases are TGTGCCAGCAGCTTATATGGGGTAGCGGACAATGAGCAGTTCTTC. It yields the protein CASSLYGVADNEQFF.

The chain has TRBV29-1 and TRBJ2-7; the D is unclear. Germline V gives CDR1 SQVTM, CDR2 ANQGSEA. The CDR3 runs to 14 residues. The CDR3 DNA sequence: TGCAGTATCCTTCGCGGAACCGGAACTTACGAGCAGTACTTC. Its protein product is CSILRGTGTYEQYF.

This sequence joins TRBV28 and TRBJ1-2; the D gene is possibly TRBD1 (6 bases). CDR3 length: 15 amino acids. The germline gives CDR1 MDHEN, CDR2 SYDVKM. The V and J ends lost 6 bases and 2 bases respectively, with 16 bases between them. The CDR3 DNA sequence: TGTGCCAGCAGCTCACCCGGGACATCCAACTATGGCTACACCTTC. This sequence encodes CASSSPGTSNYGYTF.

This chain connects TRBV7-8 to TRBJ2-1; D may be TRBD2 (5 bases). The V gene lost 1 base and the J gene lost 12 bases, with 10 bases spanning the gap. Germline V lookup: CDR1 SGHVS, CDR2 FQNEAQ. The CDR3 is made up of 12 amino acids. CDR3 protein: CASSLVGRGQFF. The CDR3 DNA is TGTGCCAGCAGCTTAGTTGGTCGGGGGCAGTTCTTC. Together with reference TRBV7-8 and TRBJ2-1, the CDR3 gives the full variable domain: GAGVSQSPRYKVAKRGQDVALRCDPISGHVSLFWYQQALGQGPEFLTYFQNEAQLDKSGLPSDRFFAERPEGSVSTLKIQRTQQEDSAVYLCASSLVGRGQFFGPGTRLTVL.

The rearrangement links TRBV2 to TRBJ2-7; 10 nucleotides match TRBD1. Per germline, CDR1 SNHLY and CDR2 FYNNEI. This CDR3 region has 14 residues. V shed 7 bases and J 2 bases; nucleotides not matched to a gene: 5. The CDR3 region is CASKVGQGTYEQYF. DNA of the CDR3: TGTGCCAGCAAAGTGGGACAGGGGACCTACGAGCAGTACTTC.

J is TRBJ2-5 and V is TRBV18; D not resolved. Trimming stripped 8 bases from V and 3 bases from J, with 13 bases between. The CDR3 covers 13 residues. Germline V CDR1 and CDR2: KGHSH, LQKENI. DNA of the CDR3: TGTGCCAGCCAAAATGTACAGAAAGAGACCCAGTACTTC. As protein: CASQNVQKETQYF.

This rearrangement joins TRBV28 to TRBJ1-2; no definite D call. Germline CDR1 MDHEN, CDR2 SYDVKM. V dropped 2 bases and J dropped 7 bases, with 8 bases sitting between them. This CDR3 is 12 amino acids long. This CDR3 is CASSLAVGGYTF. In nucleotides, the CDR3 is TGTGCCAGCAGTTTAGCAGTTGGTGGCTACACCTTC.

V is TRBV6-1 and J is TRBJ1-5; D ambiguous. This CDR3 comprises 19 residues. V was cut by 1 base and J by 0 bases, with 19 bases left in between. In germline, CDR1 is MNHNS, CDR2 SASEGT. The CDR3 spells CASSEGRARPNYSNQPQHF. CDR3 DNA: TGTGCCAGCAGTGAAGGGAGGGCACGTCCTAACTATAGCAATCAGCCCCAGCATTTT.

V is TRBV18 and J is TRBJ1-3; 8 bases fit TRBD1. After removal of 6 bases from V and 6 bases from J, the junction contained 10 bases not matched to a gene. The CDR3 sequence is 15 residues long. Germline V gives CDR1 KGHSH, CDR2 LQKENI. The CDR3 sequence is CASSPDRGRENTIYF. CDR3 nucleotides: TGTGCCAGCTCCCCAGACAGGGGCCGGGAAAACACCATATATTTT.

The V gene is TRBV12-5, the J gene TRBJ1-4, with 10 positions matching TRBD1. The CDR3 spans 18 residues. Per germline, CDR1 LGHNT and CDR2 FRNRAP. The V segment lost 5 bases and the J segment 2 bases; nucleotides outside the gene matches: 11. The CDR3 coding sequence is TGTGCTAGTGGTGCCGGGACAGGGGTATATGAGACTAATGAAAAACTGTTTTTT. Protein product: CASGAGTGVYETNEKLFF.

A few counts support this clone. CDR3 in DNA: TGTGCCAGCAGCCCCACGGGGGGCGCTCAGCCCCAGCATTTT. Translation gives CASSPTGGAQPQHF. The chain joins TRBV7-9 to TRBJ1-5, with D possibly being TRBD1 (6 bases). CDR3 length equals 14 residues. Trimming cost V 5 bases and J 6 bases, with 14 bases left between them. Germline CDR1 SEHNR, CDR2 FQNEAQ (reference sequence).

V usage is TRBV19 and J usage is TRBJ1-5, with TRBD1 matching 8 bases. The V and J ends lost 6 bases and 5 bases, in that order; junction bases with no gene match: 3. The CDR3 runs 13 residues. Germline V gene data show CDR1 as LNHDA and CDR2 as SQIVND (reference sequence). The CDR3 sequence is CASRPDRDQPQHF. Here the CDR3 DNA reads TGTGCCAGTAGGCCGGACAGGGATCAGCCCCAGCATTTT.

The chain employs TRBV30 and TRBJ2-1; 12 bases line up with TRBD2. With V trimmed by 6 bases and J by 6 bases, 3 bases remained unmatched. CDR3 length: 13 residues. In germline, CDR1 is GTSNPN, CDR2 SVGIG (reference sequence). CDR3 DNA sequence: TGTGCCTGCCTAGCGGGAGGGGGCAATGAGCAGTTCTTC. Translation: CACLAGGGNEQFF.

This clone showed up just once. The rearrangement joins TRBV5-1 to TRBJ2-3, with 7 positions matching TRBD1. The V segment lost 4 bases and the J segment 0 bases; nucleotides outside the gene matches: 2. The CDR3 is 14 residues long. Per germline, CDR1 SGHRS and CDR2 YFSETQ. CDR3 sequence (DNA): TGCGCCAGCAGCGGACAGGCCAGCACAGATACGCAGTATTTT. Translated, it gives CASSGQASTDTQYF.

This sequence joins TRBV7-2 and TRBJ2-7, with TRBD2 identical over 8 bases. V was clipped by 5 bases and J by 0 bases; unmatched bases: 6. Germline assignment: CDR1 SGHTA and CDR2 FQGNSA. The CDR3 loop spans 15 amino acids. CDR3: CASSPTSESSYEQYF. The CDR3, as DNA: TGTGCCAGCAGCCCGACTAGCGAAAGCTCCTACGAGCAGTACTTC.

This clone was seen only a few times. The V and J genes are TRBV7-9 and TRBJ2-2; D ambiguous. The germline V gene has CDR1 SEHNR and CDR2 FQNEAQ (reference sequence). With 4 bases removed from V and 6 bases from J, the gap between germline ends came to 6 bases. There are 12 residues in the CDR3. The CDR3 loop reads CASSYIPGELFF. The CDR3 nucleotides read TGTGCCAGCAGCTACATCCCCGGGGAGCTGTTTTTT.

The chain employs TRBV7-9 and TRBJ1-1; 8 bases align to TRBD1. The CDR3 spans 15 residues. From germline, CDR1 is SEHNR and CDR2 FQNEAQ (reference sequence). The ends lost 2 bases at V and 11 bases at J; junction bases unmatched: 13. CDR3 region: CASSLSDQGALKAFF. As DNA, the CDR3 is TGTGCCAGCAGCTTATCCGACCAGGGGGCGTTGAAGGCTTTCTTT.

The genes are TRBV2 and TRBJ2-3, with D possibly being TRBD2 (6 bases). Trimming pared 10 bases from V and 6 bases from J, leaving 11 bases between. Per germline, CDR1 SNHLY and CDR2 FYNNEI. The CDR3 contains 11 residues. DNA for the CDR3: TGTGCCACCGGGAGTTTCGATACGCAGTATTTT. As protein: CATGSFDTQYF.

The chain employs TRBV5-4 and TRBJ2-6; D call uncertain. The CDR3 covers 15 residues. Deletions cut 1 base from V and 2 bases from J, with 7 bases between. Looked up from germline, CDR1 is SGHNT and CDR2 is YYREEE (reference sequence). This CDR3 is CASSLFQTGANVLTF. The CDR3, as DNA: TGTGCCAGCAGCTTGTTTCAGACTGGGGCCAACGTCCTGACTTTC.

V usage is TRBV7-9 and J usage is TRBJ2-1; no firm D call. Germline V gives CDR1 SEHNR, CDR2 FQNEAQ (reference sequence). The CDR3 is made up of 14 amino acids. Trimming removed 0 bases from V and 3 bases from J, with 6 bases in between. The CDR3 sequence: CASSLASSYNEQFF. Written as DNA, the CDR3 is TGTGCCAGCAGCTTAGCTTCCAGCTACAATGAGCAGTTCTTC.

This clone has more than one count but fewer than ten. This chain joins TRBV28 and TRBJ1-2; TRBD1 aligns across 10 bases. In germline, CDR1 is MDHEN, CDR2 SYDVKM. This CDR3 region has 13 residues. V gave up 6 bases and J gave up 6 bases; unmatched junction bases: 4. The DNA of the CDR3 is TGTGCCAGCAGAAAGGACAGGGGGAATGGCTACACCTTC. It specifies CASRKDRGNGYTF.

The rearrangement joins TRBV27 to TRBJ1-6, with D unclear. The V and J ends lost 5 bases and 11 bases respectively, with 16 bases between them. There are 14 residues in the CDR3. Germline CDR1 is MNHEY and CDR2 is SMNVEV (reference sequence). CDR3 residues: CASSEDTGYPPLHF. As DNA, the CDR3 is TGTGCCAGCAGTGAGGATACGGGGTATCCACCCCTCCACTTT.

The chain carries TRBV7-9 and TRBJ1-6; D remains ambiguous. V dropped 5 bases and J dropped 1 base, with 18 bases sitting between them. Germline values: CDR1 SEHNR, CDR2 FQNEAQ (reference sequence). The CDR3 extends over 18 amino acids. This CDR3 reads CASSPSAGVGSYNSPLHF. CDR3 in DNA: TGTGCCAGCAGCCCCTCGGCCGGGGTAGGATCCTATAATTCACCCCTCCACTTT.

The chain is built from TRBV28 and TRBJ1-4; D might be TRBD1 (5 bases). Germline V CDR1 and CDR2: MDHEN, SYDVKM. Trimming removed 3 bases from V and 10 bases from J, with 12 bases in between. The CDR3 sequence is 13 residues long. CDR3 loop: CASSLARGGKLFF. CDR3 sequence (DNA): TGTGCCAGCAGTTTGGCCCGCGGGGGAAAACTGTTTTTT.

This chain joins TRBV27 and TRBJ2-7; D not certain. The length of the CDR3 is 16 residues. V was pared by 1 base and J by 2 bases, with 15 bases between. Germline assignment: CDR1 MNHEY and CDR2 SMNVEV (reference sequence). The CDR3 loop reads CASSLYATTNTYEQYF. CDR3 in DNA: TGTGCCAGCAGTTTATACGCCACTACGAACACCTACGAGCAGTACTTC.

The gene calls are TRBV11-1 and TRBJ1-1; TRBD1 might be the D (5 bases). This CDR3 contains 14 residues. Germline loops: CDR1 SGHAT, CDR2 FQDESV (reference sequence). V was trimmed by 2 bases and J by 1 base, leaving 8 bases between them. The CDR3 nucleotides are TGTGCCAGCAGCTTAAAAGGGGCGAACACTGAAGCTTTCTTT. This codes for CASSLKGANTEAFF.

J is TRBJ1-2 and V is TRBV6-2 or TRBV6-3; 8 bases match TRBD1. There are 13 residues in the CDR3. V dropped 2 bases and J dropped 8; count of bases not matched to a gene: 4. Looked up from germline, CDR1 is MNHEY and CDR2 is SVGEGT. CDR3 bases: TGTGCCAGCAGTTACCAGGGGGCGAGAGGCTACACCTTC. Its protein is CASSYQGARGYTF.

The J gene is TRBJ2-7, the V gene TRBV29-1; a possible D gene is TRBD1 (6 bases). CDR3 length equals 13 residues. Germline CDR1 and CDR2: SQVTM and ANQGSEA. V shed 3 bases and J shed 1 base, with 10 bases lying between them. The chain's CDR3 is CSVDGRGSYEQYF. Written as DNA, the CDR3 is TGCAGCGTTGATGGCAGGGGATCCTACGAGCAGTACTTC.

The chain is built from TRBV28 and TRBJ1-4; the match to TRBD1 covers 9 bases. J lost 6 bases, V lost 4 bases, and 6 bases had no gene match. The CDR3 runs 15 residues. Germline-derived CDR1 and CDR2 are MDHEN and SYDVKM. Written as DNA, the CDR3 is TGTGCCAGCAGTTCTACCGGGACAGGGCATGAAAAACTGTTTTTT. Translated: CASSSTGTGHEKLFF.